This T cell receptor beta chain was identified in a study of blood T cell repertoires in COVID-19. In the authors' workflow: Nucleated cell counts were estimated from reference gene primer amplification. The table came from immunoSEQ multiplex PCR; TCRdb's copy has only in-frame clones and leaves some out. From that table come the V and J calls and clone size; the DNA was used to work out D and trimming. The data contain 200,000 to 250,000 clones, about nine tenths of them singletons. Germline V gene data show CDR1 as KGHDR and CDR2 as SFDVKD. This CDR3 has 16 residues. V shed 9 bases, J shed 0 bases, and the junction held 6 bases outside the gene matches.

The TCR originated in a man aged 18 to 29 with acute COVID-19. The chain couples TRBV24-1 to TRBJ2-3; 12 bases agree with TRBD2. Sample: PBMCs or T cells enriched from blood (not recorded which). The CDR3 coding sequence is TGTGCCACCTCTAGCGGGAGGGCCGGAAGCACAGATACGCAGTATTTT. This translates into CATSSGRAGSTDTQYF.